This is a list of T cell receptor beta chains from one sample in a study of CD8+ T cells in alopecia areata. Sequencing was performed with immunoSEQ multiplex PCR; in TCRdb, only in-frame clones are kept and a portion is missing. The data show roughly 13,000 clones, with roughly 58% seen just once and 3.9% held by the top ten. Sequencing was done on a sample of CD4+ Tregs sorted from blood. These receptor sequences come from a human donor with alopecia areata. Both conserved end residues are part of each CDR3. Fields, in order: J gene, clone size, D gene, V gene, CDR3 DNA, CDR3 protein. The D gene is left open where the match is weak. Clone size is not always given. Where it is, it says once, few, many or a class for expanded clones.

>TRBJ1-1|few|TRBD1|TRBV6-5
TGTGCCAGCAGTTACTCGAATTTCCCCGGGACAGGTAGAGCTTTCTTT
CASSYSNFPGTGRAFF
>TRBJ2-2|-|-|TRBV7-9
TGTGCCACAGGACAGCGGACCGGGGAGCTGTTTTTT
CATGQRTGELFF
>TRBJ2-7|-|-|TRBV6-6
TGTGCCAGCAGCAGACTAGGCTACGAGCAGTACTTC
CASSRLGYEQYF
>TRBJ1-5|few|-|TRBV28
TGTGCCAGCAGTTGGACAGAAAGATGGGGCTATAGCAATCAGCCCCAGCATTTT
CASSWTERWGYSNQPQHF
>TRBJ2-5|few|-|TRBV30
TGTGCCCTAGGGGGGGGGACTGGCGAGACCCAGTACTTC
CALGGGTGETQYF
>TRBJ2-1|-|TRBD2|TRBV2
TGTGCCAGCAGTGGTTGGACTAGCGGGAACAATGAGCAGTTCTTC
CASSGWTSGNNEQFF
>TRBJ1-2|-|TRBD1|TRBV6-1
TGTGCCAGCAGAGGACAGGGACAGGCCTATGGCTACACCTTC
CASRGQGQAYGYTF
>TRBJ2-3|medium-sized|-|TRBV28
TGTGCCAACCGGGACCGCAACACAGATACGCAGTATTTT
CANRDRNTDTQYF
>TRBJ2-1|-|TRBD2|TRBV9
TGTGCCAGCGGGGGACTAGAGAAAATCAATGAGCAGTTCTTC
CASGGLEKINEQFF
>TRBJ2-1|-|-|TRBV9
TGTGCCAGCAGCGAATACACGCGGGATCAGCAGTTCTTC
CASSEYTRDQQFF
>TRBJ1-5|-|-|TRBV4-1
TGCGCCAGCAGCCAGGTTGACATGGGTTTTAGCAATCAGCCCCAGCATTTT
CASSQVDMGFSNQPQHF
>TRBJ1-1|-|-|TRBV5-1
TGCGCCAGCAGCTTCGGGGCGGCGAACACTGAAGCTTTCTTT
CASSFGAANTEAFF
>TRBJ1-1|few|-|TRBV2
TGTGCCAGCAGGGCGGACATATCCACTGAAGCTTTCTTT
CASRADISTEAFF
>TRBJ2-5|-|-|TRBV9
TGTGCCAGCAGCGTAGATCGACGCCAAGAGACCCAGTACTTC
CASSVDRRQETQYF
>TRBJ2-7|-|TRBD2|TRBV5-1
TGCGCCAGCAGCCCCGCCCTAGCGGGAGTTTCCTACGAGCAGTACTTC
CASSPALAGVSYEQYF
>TRBJ2-7|-|TRBD1|TRBV30
TGTGCCTGGAGGGGGGACAGTCCCTACGAGCAGTACTTC
CAWRGDSPYEQYF
>TRBJ2-2|-|TRBD2|TRBV5-1
TGCGCCAGCAAGGGACTAGAGGGACCCGGGGAGCTGTTTTTT
CASKGLEGPGELFF
>TRBJ2-7|-|-|TRBV6-1
TGTGCCACCACCCCGAGTCTTCCCACCTACGAGCAGTACTTC
CATTPSLPTYEQYF
>TRBJ2-1|once|TRBD2|TRBV30
TGTGCCGTAGCGGGAGTGGATGAGCAGTTCTTC
CAVAGVDEQFF
>TRBJ2-1|-|-|TRBV5-1
TGCGCCAGCAGCTTGGTTGGCTCCCGTTTGACCTACAATGAGCAGTTCTTC
CASSLVGSRLTYNEQFF
>TRBJ2-1|few|TRBD2|TRBV11-1
TGTGCCAGCAGCTTAGAGAGCGGGAGGGTCCTCTACAATGAGCAGTTCTTC
CASSLESGRVLYNEQFF
>TRBJ1-6|few|-|TRBV5-1
TGCGCCAGCAGCTCAGGCGACAATTCACCCCTCCACTTT
CASSSGDNSPLHF
>TRBJ1-4|-|-|TRBV6-5
TGTGCCAGCAGTGCCAACAGGGTGGCTAATGAAAAACTGTTTTTT
CASSANRVANEKLFF
>TRBJ2-1|-|-|TRBV7-2
TGTGCCAGCAGCGCGCCGGGACCAAGTTACAATGAGCAGTTCTTC
CASSAPGPSYNEQFF
>TRBJ2-1|medium-sized|-|TRBV5-1
TGCGCCAGCAGCTACAGGGATGAGCAGTTCTTC
CASSYRDEQFF
>TRBJ2-5|once|-|TRBV6-1
TGTGCCAGCAGTGAAGATTTCAGGGTTCGGGTGACCCAGTACTTC
CASSEDFRVRVTQYF
>TRBJ1-5|-|TRBD1|TRBV28
TGTGCCAGCAGCGCAGGGGGCGGCGACCAGCCCCAGCATTTT
CASSAGGGDQPQHF
>TRBJ2-7|-|-|TRBV5-1
TGCGCCAGCAGCTTGGCCTCTCACGGGGTCTACGAGCAGTACTTC
CASSLASHGVYEQYF
>TRBJ2-5|few|TRBD2|TRBV29-1
TGCAGCGTTGAAGTGAGTTCGGTAGCGGGAGGGCCAGAGACCCAGTACTTC
CSVEVSSVAGGPETQYF
>TRBJ2-7|-|-|TRBV27
TGTGCCAGCAGTTTATTTTTTATGGCGGGACGGACATCGTACGAGCAGTACTTC
CASSLFFMAGRTSYEQYF
>TRBJ2-3|large|-|TRBV28
TGTGCCAGCAGTTTGCCTACTACAGATACGCAGTATTTT
CASSLPTTDTQYF
>TRBJ2-7|-|-|TRBV6-5
TGTGCCAGCAGTTCCAGGGGATTTCCCTACGAGCAGTACTTC
CASSSRGFPYEQYF
>TRBJ2-7|few|TRBD1|TRBV29-1
TGCAGCGGGACAGGGGGACACGAGCAGTACTTC
CSGTGGHEQYF
>TRBJ2-7|-|TRBD1|TRBV6-5
TGTGCCAGCAGTCACATGGACAGGGCCCTCTACGAGCAGTACTTC
CASSHMDRALYEQYF
>TRBJ1-5|few|TRBD1|TRBV19
TGTGCCAGCATGGACAGGGCATATCAGCCCCAGCATTTT
CASMDRAYQPQHF
>TRBJ2-7|-|TRBD2|TRBV28
TGTGCCAGCAGAACCCCTTTCCTAGCGGGAGATGAGTACGAGCAGTACTTC
CASRTPFLAGDEYEQYF
>TRBJ1-3|-|-|TRBV18
TGTGCCAGCTCACCCCTTCGAGGAGGGGCAACTGGAAACACCATATATTTT
CASSPLRGGATGNTIYF
>TRBJ2-7|-|TRBD1|TRBV5-8
TGTGCCAGCAGCTTGGGACAGGGGAGCTCCTACGAGCAGTACTTC
CASSLGQGSSYEQYF
>TRBJ2-3|-|-|TRBV29-1
TGCAGCGTTGAGCGGTGGATCGAACGTACAGATACGCAGTATTTT
CSVERWIERTDTQYF
>TRBJ2-3|-|TRBD1|TRBV5-1
TGCGCCAGCAGCTTACGGACAGGGGGCGTTAACACAGATACGCAGTATTTT
CASSLRTGGVNTDTQYF
>TRBJ1-2|-|-|TRBV7-9
TGTGCCAGCAGCTTGGGAGACGGGTTCGAAGGCTACACCTTC
CASSLGDGFEGYTF
>TRBJ1-2|-|-|TRBV18
TGTGCCAGCTCACCAAGTTGGAGGGACGGCGGCTACACCTTC
CASSPSWRDGGYTF
>TRBJ1-1|few|-|TRBV14
TGTGCCAGCAGCCAGCGAGCGGGAGCTTTCTTT
CASSQRAGAFF
>TRBJ2-7|-|-|TRBV11-2
TGTGCCAGCAGCTTAGATCAGCCCCGGGGTGCGTTATTTTACGAGCAGTACTTC
CASSLDQPRGALFYEQYF
>TRBJ1-1|-|-|TRBV6-1
TGTGCCAGCAGTGATGTTGGGAAGTTAGCTTTCTTT
CASSDVGKLAFF
>TRBJ2-5|-|-|TRBV10-2
TGCGCCAGCAGTGCAGGGTTGCAAGAGACCCAGTACTTC
CASSAGLQETQYF
>TRBJ1-5|-|TRBD1|TRBV6-1
TGTGCCAGCAGTGAAGGGACAGGGGGCGGTCAGCCCCAGCATTTT
CASSEGTGGGQPQHF
>TRBJ2-1|-|-|TRBV2
TGTGCCAGCGGGGATCTAATCGGAATGGCGGGGATTGAGCAGTTCTTC
CASGDLIGMAGIEQFF
>TRBJ2-1|-|-|TRBV7-3
TGTGCCAGCAGCTTAGGAGGGGAGTCCTACAATGAGCAGTTCTTC
CASSLGGESYNEQFF
>TRBJ2-7|few|TRBD1|TRBV29-1
TGCAGCAACATCCGGGACAGCTACGAGCAGTACTTC
CSNIRDSYEQYF
>TRBJ2-3|few|-|TRBV6-1
TGTGCCAGCAGTCGAATTGGGGTAGATACGCAGTATTTT
CASSRIGVDTQYF
>TRBJ2-1|few|-|TRBV7-3
TGTGCCAGCAGCCCGACCGATTACTCCTACAATGAGCAGTTCTTC
CASSPTDYSYNEQFF
>TRBJ2-1|-|TRBD2|TRBV7-2
TGTGCCAGCAGCTTAGTCCCCCTAGCGGGAGGGCCCTATGAGCAGTTCTTC
CASSLVPLAGGPYEQFF
>TRBJ2-1|-|TRBD2|TRBV10-2
TGCGCCAGCAGGGGGGGACTAGCGGGAGGGGAGCAGTTCTTC
CASRGGLAGGEQFF
>TRBJ2-3|few|TRBD1|TRBV5-1
TGCGCCAGCAGCTTACTAGACAGGGATGGAGATACGCAGTATTTT
CASSLLDRDGDTQYF
>TRBJ2-2|-|TRBD2|TRBV12-5
TGTGCTAGTGGTTTGAGTAGCGGGCCGACCGGGGAGCTGTTTTTT
CASGLSSGPTGELFF
>TRBJ2-2|-|-|TRBV6-1
TGTGCCGGCTTACAGGGTTGGGTGGGGGAGCTGTTTTTT
CAGLQGWVGELFF
>TRBJ2-7|-|-|TRBV2
TGTGCCAGCAGTGAACAACCCTGGTACGAGCAGTACTTC
CASSEQPWYEQYF
>TRBJ2-7|-|-|TRBV5-1
TGCGCCAGCAGCTTGGGTGGCAGGATCTACGAGCAGTACTTC
CASSLGGRIYEQYF